This T cell receptor beta chain stems from a study of brain T cells in children with intractable seizures. Study-wide results and caveats: Absence of clones before surgery may stem from lower sequencing depth. Known viral epitope-specific CDR3s closely matched each case's top public brain CDR3.

The CDR3 spans 15 residues. The germline gives CDR1 SNHLY, CDR2 FYNNEI. Trimming took off 0 bases at V and 4 bases at J, with 11 bases between the two ends. Only in-frame clones appear in the TCRdb table, and some are missing; sequencing was by immunoSEQ multiplex PCR. The repertoire holds 7,500 to 10,000 clones, with over 65% as singletons. This clone turned up a few times. Antigen specificity is unknown. The sequenced cases were selected for having the highest brain T cell transcript signatures. Patients received at least one anti-epileptic drug before surgery. The chain combines TRBV2 with TRBJ2-3, with a possible D match to TRBD2 (7 bases). This TCR came from a girl aged 2 to 9 with tuberous sclerosis and intractable seizures. The specimen comprised resected brain tissue, sampled at surgery. The CDR3 DNA reads as TGTGCCAGCAGTGAAGCGGGGGGGCCGGCAGATACGCAGTATTTT. Its protein product is CASSEAGGPADTQYF. The full variable domain, rest sourced from reference TRBV2 and TRBJ2-3, is EPEVTQTPSHQVTQMGQEVILRCVPISNHLYFYWYRQILGQKVEFLVSFYNNEISEKSEIFDDQFSVERPDGSNFTLKIRSTKLEDSAMYFCASSEAGGPADTQYFGPGTRLTVL.